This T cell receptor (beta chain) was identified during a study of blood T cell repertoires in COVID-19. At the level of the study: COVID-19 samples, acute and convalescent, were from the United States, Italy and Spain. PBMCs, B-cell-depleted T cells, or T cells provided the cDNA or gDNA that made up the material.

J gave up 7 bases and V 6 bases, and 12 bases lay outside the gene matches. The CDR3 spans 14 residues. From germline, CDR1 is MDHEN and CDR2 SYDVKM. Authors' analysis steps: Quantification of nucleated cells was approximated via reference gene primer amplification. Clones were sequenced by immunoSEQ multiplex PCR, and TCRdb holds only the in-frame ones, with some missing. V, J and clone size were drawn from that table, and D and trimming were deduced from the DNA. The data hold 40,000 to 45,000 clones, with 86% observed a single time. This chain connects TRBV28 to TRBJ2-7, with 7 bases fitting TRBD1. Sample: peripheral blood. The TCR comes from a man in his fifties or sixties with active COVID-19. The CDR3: CASSSGTAPWEQYF. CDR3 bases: TGTGCCAGCAGCTCCGGGACAGCTCCCTGGGAGCAGTACTTC.